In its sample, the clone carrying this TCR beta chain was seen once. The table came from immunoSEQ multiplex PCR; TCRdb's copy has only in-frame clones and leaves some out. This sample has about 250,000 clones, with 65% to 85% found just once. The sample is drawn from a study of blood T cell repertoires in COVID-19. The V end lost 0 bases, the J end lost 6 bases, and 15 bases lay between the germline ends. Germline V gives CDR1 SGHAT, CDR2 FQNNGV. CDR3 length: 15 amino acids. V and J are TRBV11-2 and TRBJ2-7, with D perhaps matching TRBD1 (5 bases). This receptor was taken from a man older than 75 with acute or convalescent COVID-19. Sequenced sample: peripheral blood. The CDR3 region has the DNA TGTGCCAGCAGCTTAGAAAGGCAGGGAAGAGGCGAGCAGTACTTC. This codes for CASSLERQGRGEQYF.